The sample holds one count of the clone carrying this T cell receptor (beta chain). These data come from a study of blood T cell repertoires in COVID-19. The overall study: The origin of the acute and convalescent COVID-19 samples was the United States, Italy and Spain.

Authors' processing steps: Estimates of nucleated cell counts were drawn from the amplification of reference gene primers. Profiled with immunoSEQ multiplex PCR; TCRdb holds only in-frame clones, not every one. V, J and clone size derive from that table, while D and trimming were established from the DNA sequence. The data hold about 180,000 clones, with 85% to 90% observed a single time. Germline CDR1 KGHDR, CDR2 SFDVKD. V was clipped by 3 bases and J by 0 bases; unmatched bases: 7. CDR3 length: 16 residues. The receptor was isolated from a woman aged 70-85 years with COVID-19, enrolled during active disease. The chain couples TRBV24-1 to TRBJ2-7, with TRBD1 matching 7 bases. Material for sequencing was peripheral blood. The CDR3 region has the DNA TGTGCCACCAGTGATCCAAGCCGGGACAGCTCCTACGAGCAGTACTTC. Its protein is CATSDPSRDSSYEQYF.